Reported below is one T cell receptor (beta chain). Its antigen is not identified. The authors ran a second PCR of about 7 to 11 cycles using a sample-barcoded 5' primer and a J-beta primer mix. TCRdb reprocessed the 5' RACE reads via MiXCR and lists one record per CDR3 protein. The data contain roughly 2 million distinct CDR3 sequences, about 50% of them singletons. Germline trimming cut 6 bases from V and 1 base from J; bases unmatched to any gene: 7. The CDR3 contains 15 residues. Per germline, CDR1 MNHEY and CDR2 SVGEGT. These data belong to a study of blood T cells in healthy people across ages. Findings of the study overall: It was found that TCR beta diversity correlated strongly with the percentage of naive T cells. Long-lived donors had more naive CD4+ cells and higher diversity than aged donors.

The TCR originated in a woman in her thirties or forties in good health. The chain links TRBV6-2 or TRBV6-3 to TRBJ2-7; 9 bases match TRBD1. Input material: blood. This CDR3 is CASSKGQGLSYEQYF. CDR3 DNA sequence: TGTGCCAGCAGCAAGGGACAGGGATTATCCTACGAGCAGTACTTC.